This TCR beta chain was documented in a study of T cells and copy number aberrations in small-cell lung cancer. The protocol was immunoSEQ multiplex PCR, while the TCRdb copy is restricted to in-frame clones and leaves out a portion. The data hold 1,500 to 2,000 clones, with about 83% observed a single time. With 6 bases removed from V and 5 bases from J, the gap between germline ends came to 13 bases. Germline values: CDR1 MNHEY, CDR2 SVGAGI. CDR3 length: 13 amino acids. Every patient either smoked or had heavy second-hand smoke exposure. Collected at least 2 cm from the tumor margin, the adjacent lung showed no malignant cells.

This chain links TRBV6-5 with TRBJ1-2; TRBD1 is a possible D gene (6 bases). The TCR originated in a man in his sixties with small cell lung cancer. Specimen: normal tissue next to the tumor. Written as DNA, the CDR3 is TGTGCCAGCAGCAAAACAGGGACATATGGCTACACCTTC. This encodes CASSKTGTYGYTF.